Detailed here is one TCR beta chain. The antigen is not known. This sample stems from a study of shared clonotypes between healthy human individuals. Study-level background: CD8 memory received one plate per donor, CD8 naive two, CD4 memory three and CD4 naive three.

TCRdb keeps only in-frame clones here, not all; method: immunoSEQ multiplex PCR. The table records around 320,000 clones, about nine tenths of them present only once. Whole-study results and caveats: Naive subsets usually exceeded memory subsets in estimated richness. A reduction in generation probabilities was seen for non-shared clonotypes relative to those shared by all four donors.

This CDR3 region has 15 residues. Trimming shortened V by 3 bases and J by 3 bases, and 15 bases separated the two germline ends. Germline CDR1 LNHDA, CDR2 SQIVND (reference sequence). This sequence joins TRBV19 and TRBJ2-7, with TRBD1 as a possible D gene (6 bases). Source material: memory CD8+ T cells sorted from blood. The subset denotes: CD45RO+ cells pooled with CCR7-negative TemRA cells. The origin of this receptor is a man aged 18 to 35 in good health. Written as DNA, the CDR3 is TGTGCCAGTAGTATGAGTTGGGGGCTGTACTACGAGCAGTACTTC. Its protein product is CASSMSWGLYYEQYF.